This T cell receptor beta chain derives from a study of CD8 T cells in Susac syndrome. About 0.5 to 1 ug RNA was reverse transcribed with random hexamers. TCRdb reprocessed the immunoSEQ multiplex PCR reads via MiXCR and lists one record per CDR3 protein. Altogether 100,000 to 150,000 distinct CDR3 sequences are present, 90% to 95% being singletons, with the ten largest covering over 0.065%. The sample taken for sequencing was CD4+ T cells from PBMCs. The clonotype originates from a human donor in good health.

The CDR3, as DNA: TGTGCCAGCAGCCCCCGACTAGCGGGAGTGGTCTACGAGCAGTACTTC. Translating it yields CASSPRLAGVVYEQYF. The chain carries TRBV7-9 and TRBJ2-7, with TRBD2 matching 12 bases. Germline V gives CDR1 SEHNR, CDR2 FQNEAQ (reference sequence). After removal of 5 bases from V and 3 bases from J, the junction contained 8 bases not matched to a gene. The CDR3 runs to 16 residues.